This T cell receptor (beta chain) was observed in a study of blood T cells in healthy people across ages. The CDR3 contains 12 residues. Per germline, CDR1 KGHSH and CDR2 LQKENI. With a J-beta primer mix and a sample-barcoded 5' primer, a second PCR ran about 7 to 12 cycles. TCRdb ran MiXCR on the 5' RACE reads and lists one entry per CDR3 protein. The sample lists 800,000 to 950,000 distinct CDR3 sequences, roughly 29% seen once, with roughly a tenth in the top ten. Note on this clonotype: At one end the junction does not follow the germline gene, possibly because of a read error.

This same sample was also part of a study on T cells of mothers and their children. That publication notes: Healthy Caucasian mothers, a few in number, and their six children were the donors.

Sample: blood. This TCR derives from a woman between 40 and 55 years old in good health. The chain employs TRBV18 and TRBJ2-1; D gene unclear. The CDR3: CASSPAEASNNF. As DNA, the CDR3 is TGTGCCAGCTCGCCCGCAGAAGCATCCAATAACTTC.